This TCR beta chain was recovered during a study of neurological immune-mediated disorders. This clonotype was detected ten times or more. TCRdb recomputed calls from the 5' RACE reads with MiXCR, one row per CDR3 protein. Of roughly 80,000 distinct CDR3 sequences detected, about 9.3% appear once; the ten largest clones hold around 1.8%. Trimming took off 2 bases at V and 6 bases at J, with 16 bases between the two ends. This CDR3 region has 15 residues. The germline CDR1 and CDR2 sequences are SGHDT and YYEEEE. This rearrangement joins TRBV5-6 to TRBJ2-3; D remains ambiguous. The origin of this receptor is a man aged 40-55 years in good health. The sample comprised PBMCs. This CDR3 is CASSFLRRTSDTQYF. CDR3 nucleotide sequence: TGTGCCAGCAGCTTTCTCCGGCGGACCTCGGATACGCAGTATTTT.